The rows below give T cell receptor beta chains drawn from one sample of a study of cytomegalovirus exposure and HLA in healthy donors. Produced via immunoSEQ multiplex PCR; TCRdb's table is partial and in-frame only. The profile shows approximately 220,000 clones, 70% to 85% of them singletons. Sequencing input: PBMCs. These receptors came from a girl under 10 years old in good health and CMV-seronegative. The CDR3 runs from the conserved cysteine through the conserved F or W. The D gene is left open where the match is weak. The listing skips clone size in some rows; elsewhere it reads once, few, many or a size class.

v_call: TRBV18
j_call: TRBJ1-1
clone_size: -
d_call: -
cdr3_nt: TGTGCCAGCTCACCTCCTACAACGGGGGCTTTCTTT
cdr3_aa: CASSPPTTGAFF

v_call: TRBV5-4
j_call: TRBJ2-2
clone_size: -
d_call: TRBD1
cdr3_nt: TGTGCCAGCGAATCTCAGGGGGCCGGGGAGCTGTTTTTT
cdr3_aa: CASESQGAGELFF

v_call: TRBV5-4
j_call: TRBJ2-7
clone_size: few
d_call: TRBD1
cdr3_nt: TGTGCCAGCAGCTTACAGGGGGCCTCCTACGAGCAGTACTTC
cdr3_aa: CASSLQGASYEQYF

v_call: TRBV19
j_call: TRBJ1-4
clone_size: -
d_call: TRBD1
cdr3_nt: TGTGCCAGTAGAAGGGACAGGGCATCTAATGAAAAACTGTTTTTT
cdr3_aa: CASRRDRASNEKLFF

v_call: TRBV2
j_call: TRBJ2-3
clone_size: few
d_call: -
cdr3_nt: TGTGCCAGCACCCCACGCGTACGGCAGTATTTT
cdr3_aa: CASTPRVRQYF

v_call: TRBV9
j_call: TRBJ2-5
clone_size: -
d_call: -
cdr3_nt: TGTGCCAGCAGCGTAGTATCTAATCGGGGAGAGACCCAGTACTTC
cdr3_aa: CASSVVSNRGETQYF

v_call: TRBV25-1
j_call: TRBJ1-5
clone_size: -
d_call: -
cdr3_nt: TGTGCCAGCAAAGGGGTCGCGGAAAAGGACAATCAGCCCCAGCATTTT
cdr3_aa: CASKGVAEKDNQPQHF

v_call: TRBV19
j_call: TRBJ2-7
clone_size: -
d_call: -
cdr3_nt: TGTGCCAGTAGTAAAACAGGGACACACTCCTACGAGCAGTACTTC
cdr3_aa: CASSKTGTHSYEQYF

v_call: TRBV5-4
j_call: TRBJ2-3
clone_size: -
d_call: -
cdr3_nt: TGTGCCAGCAGCTTGGGGGGGGGCGCAGATACGCAGTATTTT
cdr3_aa: CASSLGGGADTQYF

v_call: TRBV15
j_call: TRBJ1-2
clone_size: once
d_call: -
cdr3_nt: TGTGCCACCAGCAGGTCGGGCGTGGGGCGATATGGCTACACCTTC
cdr3_aa: CATSRSGVGRYGYTF

v_call: TRBV5-6
j_call: TRBJ1-2
clone_size: -
d_call: TRBD1
cdr3_nt: TGTGCCAGCAGCTTGTCGTCCACAGGGGGCCTATGGGGCTACACCTTC
cdr3_aa: CASSLSSTGGLWGYTF

v_call: TRBV19
j_call: TRBJ2-7
clone_size: -
d_call: TRBD1
cdr3_nt: TGTGCCAGTAGTACCAGACAGGGTGGTTACGAGCAGTACTTC
cdr3_aa: CASSTRQGGYEQYF

v_call: TRBV27
j_call: TRBJ2-7
clone_size: -
d_call: -
cdr3_nt: TGTGCCAGCAGTTTATCTCAGGGAATCTACGAGCAGTACTTC
cdr3_aa: CASSLSQGIYEQYF

v_call: TRBV27
j_call: TRBJ1-3
clone_size: -
d_call: TRBD1
cdr3_nt: TGTGCCAGCACCTTCACTCACAGGGGCAGGGGATTCTCTGGAAACACCATATATTTT
cdr3_aa: CASTFTHRGRGFSGNTIYF

v_call: TRBV4-2
j_call: TRBJ1-3
clone_size: -
d_call: TRBD1
cdr3_nt: TGTGCCAGCAGCCAAGATCCCCAGGGGGCGGGAGACACCATATATTTT
cdr3_aa: CASSQDPQGAGDTIYF

v_call: TRBV25-1
j_call: TRBJ2-5
clone_size: -
d_call: TRBD1
cdr3_nt: TGTGCCAGCAGGCCGGGACAGGAAGAGACCCAGTACTTC
cdr3_aa: CASRPGQEETQYF

v_call: TRBV9
j_call: TRBJ1-5
clone_size: -
d_call: -
cdr3_nt: TGTGCCAGCACCTCGGACAGCCCCTCTAGCAATCAGCCCCAGCATTTT
cdr3_aa: CASTSDSPSSNQPQHF

v_call: TRBV19
j_call: TRBJ2-3
clone_size: -
d_call: -
cdr3_nt: TGTGCCAGTAGTATAGGGACAGGCACAGATACGCAGTATTTT
cdr3_aa: CASSIGTGTDTQYF

v_call: TRBV4-1
j_call: TRBJ2-3
clone_size: -
d_call: TRBD1
cdr3_nt: TGCGCCAGCTCGGACGGGACAGGGGGTAGCACAGATACGCAGTATTTT
cdr3_aa: CASSDGTGGSTDTQYF

v_call: TRBV7-3
j_call: TRBJ2-7
clone_size: -
d_call: TRBD1
cdr3_nt: TGTGCCAGCAGCCGTGCCGGTGGGACAGGGGCCTACGAGCAGTACTTC
cdr3_aa: CASSRAGGTGAYEQYF

v_call: TRBV4-2
j_call: TRBJ2-3
clone_size: -
d_call: TRBD2
cdr3_nt: TGTGCCAGCAGCCAAGAGGCTAGCGGGGGGCTTGTAGATACGCAGTATTTT
cdr3_aa: CASSQEASGGLVDTQYF

v_call: TRBV19
j_call: TRBJ1-2
clone_size: -
d_call: TRBD1
cdr3_nt: TGTGCCAGTAGTATTAGGACAGGGTACCACTATGGCTACACCTTC
cdr3_aa: CASSIRTGYHYGYTF

v_call: TRBV9
j_call: TRBJ2-7
clone_size: -
d_call: TRBD2
cdr3_nt: TGTGCCAGCAGCGAGTCCCCGCTAGCGGGAAACTCCTACGAGCAGTACTTC
cdr3_aa: CASSESPLAGNSYEQYF

v_call: TRBV6-1
j_call: TRBJ1-1
clone_size: -
d_call: -
cdr3_nt: TGTGCCAGCAGTGAAGCCTACACTGAAGCTTTCTTT
cdr3_aa: CASSEAYTEAFF

v_call: TRBV6-5
j_call: TRBJ2-1
clone_size: -
d_call: TRBD2
cdr3_nt: TGTGCCAGCAGGGAGCGACTAGCGGGAGATAATGAGCAGTTCTTC
cdr3_aa: CASRERLAGDNEQFF

v_call: TRBV4-1
j_call: TRBJ2-7
clone_size: -
d_call: -
cdr3_nt: TGCGCCAGCAGCCGGGGGGTTTCCTACGAGCAGTACTTC
cdr3_aa: CASSRGVSYEQYF

v_call: TRBV6-6
j_call: TRBJ1-5
clone_size: few
d_call: -
cdr3_nt: TGTGCCAGCAGTTACCGAGGCAATCAGCCCCAGCATTTT
cdr3_aa: CASSYRGNQPQHF

v_call: TRBV29-1
j_call: TRBJ2-1
clone_size: once
d_call: TRBD2
cdr3_nt: TGCAGCGTTGATCCCGGGACTAGCGGGGACAATGAGCAGTTCTTC
cdr3_aa: CSVDPGTSGDNEQFF

v_call: TRBV6-5
j_call: TRBJ1-2
clone_size: -
d_call: TRBD1
cdr3_nt: TGTGCCAGCAGAACCGGGACAGGGAATGGCTACACCTTC
cdr3_aa: CASRTGTGNGYTF

v_call: TRBV7-9
j_call: TRBJ1-1
clone_size: -
d_call: -
cdr3_nt: TGTGCCTCTGAGGTGAACACTGAAGCTTTCTTT
cdr3_aa: CASEVNTEAFF

v_call: TRBV6-6
j_call: TRBJ2-1
clone_size: -
d_call: TRBD2
cdr3_nt: TGTGCCAGCAGTTCTCCCGGGACTAGCGTCTACAATGAGCAGTTCTTC
cdr3_aa: CASSSPGTSVYNEQFF

v_call: TRBV27
j_call: TRBJ2-2
clone_size: few
d_call: -
cdr3_nt: TGTGCCAGCAGTTTACAGGGGGGTCACACCGGGGAGCTGTTTTTT
cdr3_aa: CASSLQGGHTGELFF

v_call: TRBV6-5
j_call: TRBJ2-7
clone_size: -
d_call: -
cdr3_nt: TGTGCCAGCAGTAAATCAGGGGGGTACGAGCAGTACTTC
cdr3_aa: CASSKSGGYEQYF

v_call: TRBV9
j_call: TRBJ2-7
clone_size: -
d_call: -
cdr3_nt: TGTGCCAGCAGCGTAGGCCCTGGATACACAGGAGGGGACGAGCAGTACTTC
cdr3_aa: CASSVGPGYTGGDEQYF

v_call: TRBV4-1
j_call: TRBJ2-6
clone_size: -
d_call: -
cdr3_nt: TGCGCCAGCAGCCAAGATCCCGGCGGGACGGGGGCCAACGTCCTGACTTTC
cdr3_aa: CASSQDPGGTGANVLTF

v_call: TRBV6-5
j_call: TRBJ1-1
clone_size: -
d_call: -
cdr3_nt: TGTGCCAGCAGTTACTCGAGAATGAACACTGAAGCTTTCTTT
cdr3_aa: CASSYSRMNTEAFF

v_call: TRBV27
j_call: TRBJ1-1
clone_size: -
d_call: -
cdr3_nt: TGTGCCAGCCAGTTTAAGCGCGGCGGGAAGGCTTTCTTT
cdr3_aa: CASQFKRGGKAFF

v_call: TRBV6-1
j_call: TRBJ1-5
clone_size: -
d_call: -
cdr3_nt: TGTGCCAGCAGTGAATGGGGAGGGCCCCAGCATTTT
cdr3_aa: CASSEWGGPQHF

v_call: TRBV4-1
j_call: TRBJ1-2
clone_size: -
d_call: TRBD1
cdr3_nt: TGCGCCAGCAGCCAAAGTGACAGGGGCTATGGCTACACCTTC
cdr3_aa: CASSQSDRGYGYTF

v_call: TRBV25-1
j_call: TRBJ2-1
clone_size: -
d_call: TRBD2
cdr3_nt: TGTGCCAGCAGCCATGCCCCGGCTAGCGGGGGGATCGGGGAGCAGTTCTTC
cdr3_aa: CASSHAPASGGIGEQFF

v_call: TRBV5-6
j_call: TRBJ2-7
clone_size: -
d_call: -
cdr3_nt: TGTGCCAGCAGCTTGGATGTGAGCGGGTACGAGCAGTACTTC
cdr3_aa: CASSLDVSGYEQYF

v_call: TRBV11-2
j_call: TRBJ1-5
clone_size: few
d_call: TRBD1
cdr3_nt: TGTGCCAGCAGCTTAGGACAGGGTGGCAATCAGCCCCAGCATTTT
cdr3_aa: CASSLGQGGNQPQHF

v_call: TRBV5-6
j_call: TRBJ1-5
clone_size: -
d_call: TRBD1
cdr3_nt: TGTGCCAGCAGCTTCCGCCGGGACAGCGGACGTCCCCGCTATCAGCCCCAGCATTTT
cdr3_aa: CASSFRRDSGRPRYQPQHF

v_call: TRBV7-9
j_call: TRBJ2-7
clone_size: once
d_call: -
cdr3_nt: TGTGCCAGCAGCCCTCGGCAGGGGTTGAGTGAGCAGTACTTC
cdr3_aa: CASSPRQGLSEQYF

v_call: TRBV5-4
j_call: TRBJ1-1
clone_size: -
d_call: TRBD1
cdr3_nt: TGTGCCAGCAGCCCAGAGACAGGGGTGAACACTGAAGCTTTCTTT
cdr3_aa: CASSPETGVNTEAFF

v_call: TRBV2
j_call: TRBJ2-1
clone_size: -
d_call: TRBD2
cdr3_nt: TGTGCCAGCAGTGGGGAGCGGGGGGGCAATGAGCAGTTCTTC
cdr3_aa: CASSGERGGNEQFF